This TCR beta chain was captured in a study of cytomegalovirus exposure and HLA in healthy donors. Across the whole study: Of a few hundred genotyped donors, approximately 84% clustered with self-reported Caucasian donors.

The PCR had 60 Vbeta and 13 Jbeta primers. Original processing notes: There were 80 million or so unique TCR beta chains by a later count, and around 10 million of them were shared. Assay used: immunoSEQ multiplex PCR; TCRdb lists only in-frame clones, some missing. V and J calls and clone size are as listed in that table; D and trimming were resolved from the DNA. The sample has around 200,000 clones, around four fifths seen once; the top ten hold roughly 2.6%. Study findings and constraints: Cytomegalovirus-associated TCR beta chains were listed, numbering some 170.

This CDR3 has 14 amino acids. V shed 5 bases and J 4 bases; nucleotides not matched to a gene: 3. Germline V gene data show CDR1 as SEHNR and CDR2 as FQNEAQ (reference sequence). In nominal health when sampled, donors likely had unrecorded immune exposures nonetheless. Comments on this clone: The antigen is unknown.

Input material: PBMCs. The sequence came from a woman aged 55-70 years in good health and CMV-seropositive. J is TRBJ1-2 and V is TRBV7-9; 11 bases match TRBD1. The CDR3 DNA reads TGTGCCAGCAGCCGGACAGGGGGCCTCTATGGCTACACCTTC. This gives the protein CASSRTGGLYGYTF.